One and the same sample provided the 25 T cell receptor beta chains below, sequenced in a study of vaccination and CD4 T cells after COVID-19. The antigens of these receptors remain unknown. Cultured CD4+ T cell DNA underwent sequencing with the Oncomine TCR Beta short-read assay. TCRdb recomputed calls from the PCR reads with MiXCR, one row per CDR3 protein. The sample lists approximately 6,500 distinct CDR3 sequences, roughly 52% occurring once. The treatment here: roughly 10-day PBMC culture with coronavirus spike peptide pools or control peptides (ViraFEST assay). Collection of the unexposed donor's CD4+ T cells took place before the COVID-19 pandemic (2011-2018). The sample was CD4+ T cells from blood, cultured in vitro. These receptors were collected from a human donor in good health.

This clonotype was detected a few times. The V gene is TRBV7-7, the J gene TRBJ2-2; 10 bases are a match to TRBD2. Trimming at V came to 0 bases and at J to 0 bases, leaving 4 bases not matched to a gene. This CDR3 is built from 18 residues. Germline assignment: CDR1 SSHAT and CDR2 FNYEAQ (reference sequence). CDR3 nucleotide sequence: TGTGCCAGCAGCTTAGCTGGGGGGACTAGCGCGAACACCGGGGAGCTGTTTTTT. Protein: CASSLAGGTSANTGELFF.

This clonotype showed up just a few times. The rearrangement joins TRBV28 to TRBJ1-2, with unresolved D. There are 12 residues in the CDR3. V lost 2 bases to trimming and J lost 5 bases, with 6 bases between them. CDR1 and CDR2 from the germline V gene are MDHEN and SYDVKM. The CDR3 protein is CASSLTGYGYTF. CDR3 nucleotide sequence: TGTGCCAGCAGTTTAACTGGGTATGGCTACACCTTC.

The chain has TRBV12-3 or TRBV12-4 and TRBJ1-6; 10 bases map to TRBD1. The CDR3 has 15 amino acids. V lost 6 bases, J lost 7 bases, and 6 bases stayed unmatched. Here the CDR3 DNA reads TGTGCCAGCAGCCGACAGGGGGCGTGGAATTCACCCCTCCACTTT. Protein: CASSRQGAWNSPLHF.

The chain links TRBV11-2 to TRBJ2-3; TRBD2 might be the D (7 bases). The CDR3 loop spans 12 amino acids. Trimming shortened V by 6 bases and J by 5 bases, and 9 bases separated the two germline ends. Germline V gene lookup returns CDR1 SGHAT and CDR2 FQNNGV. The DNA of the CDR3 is TGTGCCAGCAGAGGGGGGGGAGATACGCAGTATTTT. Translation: CASRGGGDTQYF.

The CDR3 DNA reads as TGTGCCAGTATAGCGGCGGGGGCGGAAAACATTCAGTACTTC. As protein: CASIAAGAENIQYF. The chain recombines TRBV19 with TRBJ2-4; D is perhaps TRBD2 (7 bases). This CDR3 has 14 residues. Per the germline V gene, CDR1 is LNHDA and CDR2 is SQIVND (reference sequence). Deletions cut 7 bases from V and 5 bases from J, with 15 bases between.

CDR3 in DNA: TGCAGTGCTAGAGATCCGGGACAGGTTCGGAACAATGAGCAGTTCTTC. This encodes CSARDPGQVRNNEQFF. V usage is TRBV20-1 and J usage is TRBJ2-1; TRBD1 matches 8 bases. Germline V lookup: CDR1 DFQATT, CDR2 SNEGSKA (reference sequence). V lost 0 bases, J lost 5 bases, and 9 bases stayed unmatched. This CDR3 contains 16 residues.

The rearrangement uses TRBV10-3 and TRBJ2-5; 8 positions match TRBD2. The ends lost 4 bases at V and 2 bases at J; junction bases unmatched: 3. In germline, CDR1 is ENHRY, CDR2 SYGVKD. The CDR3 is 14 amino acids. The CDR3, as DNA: TGTGCCATCAGTGTACGGGGGGGGCAAGAGACCCAGTACTTC. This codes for CAISVRGGQETQYF.

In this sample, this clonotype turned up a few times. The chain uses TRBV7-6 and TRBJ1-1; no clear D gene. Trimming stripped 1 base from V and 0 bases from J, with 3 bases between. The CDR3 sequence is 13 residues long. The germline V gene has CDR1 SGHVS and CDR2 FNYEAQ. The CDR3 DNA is TGTGCCAGCAGCTTAGACATGAACACTGAAGCTTTCTTT. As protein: CASSLDMNTEAFF.

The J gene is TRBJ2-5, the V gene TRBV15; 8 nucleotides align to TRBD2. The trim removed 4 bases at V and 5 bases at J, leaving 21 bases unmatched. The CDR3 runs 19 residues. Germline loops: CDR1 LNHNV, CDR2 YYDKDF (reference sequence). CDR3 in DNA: TGTGCCACCAGCACAAACCCCCCCGGCGGTAGCGGGGTAGGGGAGACCCAGTACTTC. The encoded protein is CATSTNPPGGSGVGETQYF.

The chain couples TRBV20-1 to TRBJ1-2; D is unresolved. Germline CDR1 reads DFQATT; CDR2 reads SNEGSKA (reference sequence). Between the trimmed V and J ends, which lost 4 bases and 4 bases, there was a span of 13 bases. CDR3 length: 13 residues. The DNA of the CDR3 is TGCAGTGCTATCAGACCGGGGTTCTATGGCTACACCTTC. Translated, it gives CSAIRPGFYGYTF.

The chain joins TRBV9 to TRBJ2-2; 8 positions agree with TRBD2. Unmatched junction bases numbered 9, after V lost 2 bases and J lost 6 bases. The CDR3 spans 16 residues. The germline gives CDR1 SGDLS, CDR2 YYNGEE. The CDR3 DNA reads TGTGCCAGCAGCGTTCTTAGCGGGGACCTTCCCGGGGAGCTGTTTTTT. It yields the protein CASSVLSGDLPGELFF.

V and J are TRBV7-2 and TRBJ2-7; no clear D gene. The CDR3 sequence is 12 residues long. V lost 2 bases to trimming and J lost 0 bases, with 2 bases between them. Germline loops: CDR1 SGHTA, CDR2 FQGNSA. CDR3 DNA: TGTGCCAGCAGCTTAACCTCCTACGAGCAGTACTTC. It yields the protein CASSLTSYEQYF. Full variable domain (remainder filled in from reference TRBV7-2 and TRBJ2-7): GAGVSQSPSNKVTEKGKDVELRCDPISGHTALYWYRQSLGQGLEFLIYFQGNSAPDKSGLPSDRFSAERTGGSVSTLTIQRTQQEDSAVYLCASSLTSYEQYFGPGTRLTVT.

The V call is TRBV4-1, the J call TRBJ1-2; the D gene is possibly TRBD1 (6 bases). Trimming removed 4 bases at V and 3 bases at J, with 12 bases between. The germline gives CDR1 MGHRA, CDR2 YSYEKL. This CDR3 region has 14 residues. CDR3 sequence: CASSPGVLDYGYTF. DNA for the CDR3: TGCGCCAGCAGCCCAGGGGTCCTTGACTATGGCTACACCTTC.

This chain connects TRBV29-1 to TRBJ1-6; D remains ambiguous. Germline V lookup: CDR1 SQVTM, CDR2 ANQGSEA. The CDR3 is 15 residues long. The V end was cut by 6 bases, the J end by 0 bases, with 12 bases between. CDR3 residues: CSVLTGSSYNSPLHF. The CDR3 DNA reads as TGCAGCGTATTGACGGGGAGCTCCTATAATTCACCCCTCCACTTT. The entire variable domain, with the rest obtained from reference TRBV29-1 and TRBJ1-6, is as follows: SAVISQKPSRDICQRGTSLTIQCQVDSQVTMMFWYRQQPGQSLTLIATANQGSEATYESGFVIDKFPISRPNLTFSTLTVSNMSPEDSSIYLCSVLTGSSYNSPLHFGNGTRLTVT.

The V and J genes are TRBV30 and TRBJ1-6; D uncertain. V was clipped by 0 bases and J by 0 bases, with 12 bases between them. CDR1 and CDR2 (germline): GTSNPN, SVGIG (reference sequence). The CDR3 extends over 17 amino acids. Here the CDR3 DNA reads TGTGCCTGGAGTGTAACGAGGACTAGCTCCTATAATTCACCCCTCCACTTT. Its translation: CAWSVTRTSSYNSPLHF.

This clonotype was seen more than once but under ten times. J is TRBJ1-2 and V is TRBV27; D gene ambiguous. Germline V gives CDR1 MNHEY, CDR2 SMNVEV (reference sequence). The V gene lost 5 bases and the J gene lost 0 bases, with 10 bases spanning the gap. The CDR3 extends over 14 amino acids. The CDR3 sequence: CASSPNGANYGYTF. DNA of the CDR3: TGTGCCAGCAGTCCAAACGGAGCTAACTATGGCTACACCTTC.

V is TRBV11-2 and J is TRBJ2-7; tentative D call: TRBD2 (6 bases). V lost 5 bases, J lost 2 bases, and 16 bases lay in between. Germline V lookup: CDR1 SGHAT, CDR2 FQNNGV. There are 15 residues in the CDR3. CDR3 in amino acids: CASSRNRDSPYEQYF. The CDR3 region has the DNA TGTGCCAGCAGCCGAAACCGGGACTCACCCTACGAGCAGTACTTC. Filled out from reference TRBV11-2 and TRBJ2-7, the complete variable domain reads EAGVAQSPRYKIIEKRQSVAFWCNPISGHATLYWYQQILGQGPKLLIQFQNNGVVDDSQLPKDRFSAERLKGVDSTLKIQPAKLEDSAVYLCASSRNRDSPYEQYFGPGTRLTVT.

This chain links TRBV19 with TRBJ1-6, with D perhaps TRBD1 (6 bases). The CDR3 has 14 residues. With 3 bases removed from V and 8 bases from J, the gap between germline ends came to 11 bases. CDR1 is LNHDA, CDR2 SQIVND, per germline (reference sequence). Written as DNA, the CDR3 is TGTGCCAGTAGTATTGCAGGGGAGGATTCACCCCTCCACTTT. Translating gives CASSIAGEDSPLHF.

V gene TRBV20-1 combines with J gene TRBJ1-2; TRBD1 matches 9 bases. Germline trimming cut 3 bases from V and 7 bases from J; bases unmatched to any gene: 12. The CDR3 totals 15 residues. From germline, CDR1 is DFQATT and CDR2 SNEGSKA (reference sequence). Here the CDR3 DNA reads TGCAGTGCTAGCCCAGAGAACAGGGGGCGGGGTGGCTACACCTTC. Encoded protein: CSASPENRGRGGYTF.

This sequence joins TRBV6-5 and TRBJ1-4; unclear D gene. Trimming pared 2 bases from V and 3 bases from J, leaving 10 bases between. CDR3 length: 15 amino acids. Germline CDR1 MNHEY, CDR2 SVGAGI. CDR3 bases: TGTGCCAGCAGTTACGGGAGGTTAGCTAATGAAAAACTGTTTTTT. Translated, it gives CASSYGRLANEKLFF.

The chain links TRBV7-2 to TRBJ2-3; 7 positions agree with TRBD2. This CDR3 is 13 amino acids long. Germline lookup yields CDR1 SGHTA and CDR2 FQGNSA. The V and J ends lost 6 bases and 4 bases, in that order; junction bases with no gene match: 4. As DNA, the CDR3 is TGTGCCAGCAGGGGGAGGGATGCAGATACGCAGTATTTT. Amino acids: CASRGRDADTQYF.

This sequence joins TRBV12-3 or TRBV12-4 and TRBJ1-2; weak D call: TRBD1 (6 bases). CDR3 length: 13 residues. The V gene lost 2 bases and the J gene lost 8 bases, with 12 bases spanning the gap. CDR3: CASSLNTGSGYTF. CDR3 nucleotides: TGTGCCAGCAGTTTAAATACAGGGAGCGGCTACACCTTC.

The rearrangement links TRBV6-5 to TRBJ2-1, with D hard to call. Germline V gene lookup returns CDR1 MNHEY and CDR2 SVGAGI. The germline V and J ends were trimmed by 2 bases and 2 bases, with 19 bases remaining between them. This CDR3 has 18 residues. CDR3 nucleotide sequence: TGTGCCAGCAGTTACGACCCCCGGCTATTAATAACCTACAATGAGCAGTTCTTC. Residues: CASSYDPRLLITYNEQFF.

CDR3 in amino acids: CASSFSRWAGGPTYNEQFF. CDR3 coding DNA: TGTGCCAGCAGTTTCTCCCGGTGGGCGGGGGGGCCCACCTACAATGAGCAGTTCTTC. The chain joins TRBV28 to TRBJ2-1, with 9 bases identical to TRBD2. CDR1 and CDR2 from the germline V gene are MDHEN and SYDVKM. The CDR3 runs 19 residues. J gave up 2 bases and V 3 bases, and 14 bases lay outside the gene matches. Looking up the rest from reference TRBV28 and TRBJ2-1 gives the full variable domain: DVKVTQSSRYLVKRTGEKVFLECVQDMDHENMFWYRQDPGLGLRLIYFSYDVKMKEKGDIPEGYSVSREKKERFSLILESASTNQTSMYLCASSFSRWAGGPTYNEQFFGPGTRLTVL.

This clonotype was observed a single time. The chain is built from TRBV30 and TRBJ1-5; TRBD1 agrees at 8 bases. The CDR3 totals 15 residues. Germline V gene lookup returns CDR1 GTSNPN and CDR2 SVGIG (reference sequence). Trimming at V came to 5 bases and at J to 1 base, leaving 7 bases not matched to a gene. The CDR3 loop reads CAWGPAGGSNQPQHF. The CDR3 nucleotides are TGTGCCTGGGGCCCGGCAGGGGGCAGCAATCAGCCCCAGCATTTT.